This entry concerns a single T cell receptor (beta chain). The sample comes from a study of blood T cell repertoires in COVID-19. Assay: immunoSEQ multiplex PCR; the TCRdb copy retains only in-frame clones and omits some. This sample carries roughly 140,000 clones, around 86% of them seen once, and the ten largest clones take under 7%. This clonotype was obtained from a human donor in a cohort sampled during active COVID-19. The specimen was peripheral blood.

In nucleotides, the CDR3 is TGTGCCAGCAGTTTATTAATCAACCGGGATGGCTACACCTTC. This encodes CASSLLINRDGYTF. The chain joins TRBV28 to TRBJ1-2; D gene ambiguous. V was pared by 1 base and J by 6 bases, with 12 bases between. The CDR3 totals 14 residues. The germline V gene has CDR1 MDHEN and CDR2 SYDVKM.